The 15 T cell receptor beta chains below were found in one sample sequenced in a study of OX40 agonist ivuxolimab in advanced cancers. Sequencing used immunoSEQ multiplex PCR; TCRdb keeps in-frame clones, though not all of them. Of roughly 80,000 clones detected, about 91% appear once; the ten largest clones hold around 0.4%. The sequenced sample was CD4+ or CD8+ T cells sorted from blood, obtained in a trial of the OX40 agonist ivuxolimab. These TCRs come from an adult with an advanced solid tumor such as melanoma, head and neck, liver or kidney cancer.

The rearrangement links TRBV6-4 to TRBJ2-4; D possibly corresponds to TRBD1 (6 bases). This CDR3 is built from 20 residues. CDR1 MRHNA and CDR2 SNTAGT come from the germline V gene. V lost 2 bases, J lost 1 base, and 24 bases lay in between. In DNA, the CDR3 is TGTGCCAGCAGTGACAGGGACAAAGTTTGGAAACGATCCGCCAAAAACATTCAGTACTTC. It specifies CASSDRDKVWKRSAKNIQYF.

This clone has just one count. V usage is TRBV6-5 and J usage is TRBJ2-7, with 11 bases lining up with TRBD2. Germline assignment: CDR1 MNHEY and CDR2 SVGAGI. V was pared by 3 bases and J by 2 bases, with 3 bases of the junction left unmatched. This CDR3 is 15 amino acids long. CDR3 residues: CASSYLAGGTYEQYF. The CDR3, as DNA: TGTGCCAGCAGTTATCTAGCGGGAGGTACCTACGAGCAGTACTTC.

The gene calls are TRBV12-5 and TRBJ1-5; 8 positions agree with TRBD1. This CDR3 has 15 residues. Trimming cost V 6 bases and J 4 bases; bases outside gene matches: 8. The germline V gene encodes CDR1 LGHNT and CDR2 FRNRAP. As DNA, the CDR3 is TGTGCTAGTGGAGAATCAGGGGGCCCTAATCAGCCCCAGCATTTT. Residues: CASGESGGPNQPQHF.

The rearrangement links TRBV5-4 to TRBJ2-3, with D tentatively TRBD2 (5 bases). The V and J ends lost 0 bases and 4 bases respectively, with 15 bases between them. CDR3 size: 16 residues. Per germline, CDR1 SGHNT and CDR2 YYREEE (reference sequence). The CDR3 DNA reads TGTGCCAGCAGCTTGGTTGGCTTGCGGGCCTCAGATACGCAGTATTTT. Protein: CASSLVGLRASDTQYF.

The sample holds one count of this clone. In DNA form, the CDR3 reads TGTGCCAGCAGCTTAGGTCGGGGGGATAATTCACCCCTCCACTTT. It specifies CASSLGRGDNSPLHF. The V gene is TRBV7-2, the J gene TRBJ1-6; perhaps TRBD1 as D (5 bases). Trimming removed 1 base from V and 5 bases from J, with 9 bases in between. CDR1 SGHTA and CDR2 FQGNSA come from the germline V gene. The CDR3 runs 15 residues.

This clone was observed a single time. DNA of the CDR3: TGTGCCAGCAGTGCGGGACCTAACTCCTACGAGCAGTACTTC. Its protein is CASSAGPNSYEQYF. V gene TRBV7-7 combines with J gene TRBJ2-7; D is perhaps TRBD2 (6 bases). The germline CDR1 and CDR2 sequences are SSHAT and FNYEAQ (reference sequence). The CDR3 extends over 14 amino acids. V was cut by 6 bases and J by 0 bases, with 12 bases left in between.

The V and J genes are TRBV10-1 and TRBJ2-1, with D perhaps TRBD2 (6 bases). The germline CDR1 and CDR2 sequences are WNHNN and SYGVQD (reference sequence). Trimming shortened V by 5 bases and J by 0 bases, and 11 bases separated the two germline ends. This CDR3 is 15 amino acids long. CDR3 DNA sequence: TGCGCCAGCAGTTGGGACTTCCCCTCCTACAATGAGCAGTTCTTC. It codes for CASSWDFPSYNEQFF.

In its sample, this clone was seen once. The chain employs TRBV18 and TRBJ2-7, with 7 nucleotides matching TRBD2. V lost 6 bases, J lost 1 base, and 6 bases stayed unmatched. Germline-derived CDR1 and CDR2 are KGHSH and LQKENI. CDR3 size: 14 residues. This chain's CDR3 is CASSGASGSYEQYF. The CDR3 DNA follows: TGTGCCAGCTCTGGGGCTAGCGGATCCTACGAGCAGTACTTC.

This chain uses TRBV5-1 with TRBJ2-1; TRBD2 aligns across 15 bases. This CDR3 region has 16 residues. Germline V lookup: CDR1 SGHRS, CDR2 YFSETQ. The V segment lost 3 bases and the J segment 6 bases; nucleotides outside the gene matches: 4. Here the CDR3 DNA reads TGCGCCAGCAGCTGGACTAGCGGGAGGGCCAGCAATGAGCAGTTCTTC. This sequence encodes CASSWTSGRASNEQFF.

The rearrangement uses TRBV7-9 and TRBJ1-3, with unresolved D. This CDR3 spans 13 amino acids. Germline V lookup: CDR1 SEHNR, CDR2 FQNEAQ (reference sequence). Deletions cut 5 bases from V and 4 bases from J, with 9 bases between. In nucleotides, the CDR3 is TGTGCCAGCAGCCCAGGAGGGGGAAACACCATATATTTT. Its protein is CASSPGGGNTIYF.

V gene TRBV18 combines with J gene TRBJ2-1; 10 bases fit TRBD2. J was trimmed by 5 bases and V by 2 bases; bases with no gene match: 12. The length of the CDR3 is 18 residues. Germline CDR1 and CDR2: KGHSH and LQKENI. CDR3 loop: CASSPSPSSGRGNNEQFF. CDR3 nucleotide sequence: TGTGCCAGCTCACCATCCCCCTCCAGCGGGAGGGGCAACAATGAGCAGTTCTTC.

V usage is TRBV25-1 and J usage is TRBJ2-3, with D perhaps matching TRBD1 (6 bases). Trimming removed 5 bases at V and 6 bases at J, with 18 bases between. The CDR3 is 15 amino acids. Per germline, CDR1 MGHDK and CDR2 SYGVNS. CDR3 protein: CASSPADSRGDTQYF. The DNA of the CDR3 is TGTGCCAGCAGTCCCGCGGATTCTAGGGGGGATACGCAGTATTTT.

This chain connects TRBV19 to TRBJ1-5; D not certain. Germline CDR1 reads LNHDA; CDR2 reads SQIVND (reference sequence). The V and J ends lost 3 bases and 0 bases respectively, with 9 bases between them. The CDR3 runs 15 residues. CDR3 sequence reads: CASSIVGFSNQPQHF. Here the CDR3 DNA reads TGTGCCAGTAGTATCGTTGGGTTTAGCAATCAGCCCCAGCATTTT. The full variable domain, completed using reference TRBV19 and TRBJ1-5, is DGGITQSPKYLFRKEGQNVTLSCEQNLNHDAMYWYRQDPGQGLRLIYYSQIVNDFQKGDIAEGYSVSREKKESFPLTVTSAQKNPTAFYLCASSIVGFSNQPQHFGDGTRLSIL.

This clone turned up a few times. Additional DNA sequences in this sample encode the identical CDR3. The chain combines TRBV19 with TRBJ2-5; 12 nucleotides agree with TRBD1. The junction had 5 bases not matched to a gene; V was cut back by 4 bases and J by 5 bases. Germline CDR1 LNHDA, CDR2 SQIVND (reference sequence). The CDR3 has 15 residues. The CDR3 is CASSTGQGAGETQYF. CDR3 sequence (DNA): TGTGCCAGTAGTACGGGACAGGGGGCGGGGGAGACCCAGTACTTC.

The chain uses TRBV18 and TRBJ2-2; TRBD2 matches at 12 bases. Per germline, CDR1 KGHSH and CDR2 LQKENI. This CDR3 region has 20 residues. Losses at the gene ends were 1 base for V and 4 bases for J; bases not matched to a gene: 13. The CDR3 spells CASSPLGARTSGASTGELFF. In DNA, the CDR3 is TGTGCCAGCTCACCACTCGGGGCCCGGACTAGCGGGGCCAGCACCGGGGAGCTGTTTTTT.